These T cell receptor beta chains were read from a single sample in a study of blood T cell repertoires in COVID-19. Using immunoSEQ multiplex PCR, the repertoire was profiled, and TCRdb retains in-frame clones only, with some absent. The top ten hold 3% of the sample, which has some 140,000 clones, around 85% seen once. Sequenced sample: peripheral blood. All receptors derive from a woman older than 75 with acute or convalescent COVID-19. Each CDR3 is given with its conserved first and last residue. A D gene is named only where the DNA matches it firmly. Part of the rows lack a size; the others show once, few, many or a class for expanded clones.

J gene: TRBJ1-6; clone size: NA; D gene: NA; V gene: TRBV4-1; CDR3 DNA: TGCGCCAGCAGCCAGCTTAAGGAGCGGGGGCTAACACCCCTCCACTTT; CDR3 protein: CASSQLKERGLTPLHF
J gene: TRBJ2-7; clone size: NA; D gene: NA; V gene: TRBV7-8; CDR3 DNA: TGTGCCAGCAGCTTAGCAGCGGGTTCGGCCTACGAGCAGTACTTC; CDR3 protein: CASSLAAGSAYEQYF
J gene: TRBJ2-2; clone size: few; D gene: TRBD1; V gene: TRBV27; CDR3 DNA: TGTGCCAGCAGTACCCCGCTGAGACAGGGAGTAACCGGGGAGCTGTTTTTT; CDR3 protein: CASSTPLRQGVTGELFF
J gene: TRBJ1-2; clone size: NA; D gene: TRBD1; V gene: TRBV30; CDR3 DNA: TGTGCCTGGCGTACCGGGACAGTAAGAGGCTACACCTTC; CDR3 protein: CAWRTGTVRGYTF
J gene: TRBJ1-1; clone size: NA; D gene: NA; V gene: TRBV30; CDR3 DNA: TGTGCCTGGAGTATGGTAGTCGGGAACACTGAAGCTTTCTTT; CDR3 protein: CAWSMVVGNTEAFF
J gene: TRBJ2-5; clone size: NA; D gene: NA; V gene: TRBV7-2; CDR3 DNA: TGTGCCAGCAGCCGCGGGGACTCATCCCAAGAGACCCAGTACTTC; CDR3 protein: CASSRGDSSQETQYF
J gene: TRBJ2-3; clone size: NA; D gene: TRBD2; V gene: TRBV6-2/TRBV6-3; CDR3 DNA: TGTGCCAGCAGTCGGGGGGGGTACACAGATACGCAGTATTTT; CDR3 protein: CASSRGGYTDTQYF
J gene: TRBJ2-7; clone size: NA; D gene: NA; V gene: TRBV29-1; CDR3 DNA: TGCAGCGTTGAAGTCAGCAGGCTCCTACGAGAGCAGTACTTC; CDR3 protein: CSVEVSRLLREQYF
J gene: TRBJ1-6; clone size: once; D gene: TRBD1; V gene: TRBV5-6; CDR3 DNA: TGTGCCAGCAGCTGGCAGGGGGATCGGTCACCCCTCCACTTT; CDR3 protein: CASSWQGDRSPLHF
J gene: TRBJ2-1; clone size: NA; D gene: NA; V gene: TRBV7-2; CDR3 DNA: TGTGCCAGCAGCTTAGCCCGACAAACCTACAATGAGCAGTTCTTC; CDR3 protein: CASSLARQTYNEQFF
J gene: TRBJ2-7; clone size: few; D gene: NA; V gene: TRBV6-5; CDR3 DNA: TGTGCCAGCAGTTACATAGGGGCAAACGAGCAGTACTTC; CDR3 protein: CASSYIGANEQYF
J gene: TRBJ2-7; clone size: NA; D gene: TRBD1; V gene: TRBV19; CDR3 DNA: TGTGCCAGTAGTAGAGGACAGGGGTCCACCTACGAGCAGTACTTC; CDR3 protein: CASSRGQGSTYEQYF
J gene: TRBJ1-2; clone size: NA; D gene: TRBD1; V gene: TRBV5-5; CDR3 DNA: TGTGCCAGCAGCTCGACAGGGGACTATGGCTACACCTTC; CDR3 protein: CASSSTGDYGYTF
J gene: TRBJ2-7; clone size: NA; D gene: NA; V gene: TRBV7-9; CDR3 DNA: TGTGCCAGCAGCCTTGGGGGGGCTAGCTCCTACGAGCAGTACTTC; CDR3 protein: CASSLGGASSYEQYF
J gene: TRBJ2-1; clone size: NA; D gene: NA; V gene: TRBV18; CDR3 DNA: TGTGCCAGCTCACCAAGAACAGGGGAGGACAATGAGCAGTTCTTC; CDR3 protein: CASSPRTGEDNEQFF
J gene: TRBJ1-1; clone size: NA; D gene: NA; V gene: TRBV19; CDR3 DNA: TGTGCCAGTAGGGGCAGTGCTATGAACACTGAAGCTTTCTTT; CDR3 protein: CASRGSAMNTEAFF
J gene: TRBJ1-1; clone size: NA; D gene: NA; V gene: TRBV6-5; CDR3 DNA: TGTGCCAGCAGACAACAGGGAACGGCTGAAGCTTTCTTT; CDR3 protein: CASRQQGTAEAFF
J gene: TRBJ2-5; clone size: NA; D gene: NA; V gene: TRBV20-1; CDR3 DNA: TGCAGTGCGACTAGTAAAGAGACCCAGTACTTC; CDR3 protein: CSATSKETQYF
J gene: TRBJ1-5; clone size: NA; D gene: NA; V gene: TRBV7-2; CDR3 DNA: TGTGCCAGCAGCCCCGACGGGGGGAATCAGCCCCAGCATTTT; CDR3 protein: CASSPDGGNQPQHF
J gene: TRBJ1-6; clone size: NA; D gene: TRBD1; V gene: TRBV19; CDR3 DNA: TGTGCCAGTAGCCGAGGACAGGGGGTTGATTCACCCCTCCACTTT; CDR3 protein: CASSRGQGVDSPLHF
J gene: TRBJ1-4; clone size: NA; D gene: TRBD1; V gene: TRBV6-2/TRBV6-3; CDR3 DNA: TGTGCCAGCAGTTACTCAGGACAGGGAGACGAAAAACTGTTTTTT; CDR3 protein: CASSYSGQGDEKLFF
J gene: TRBJ1-1; clone size: NA; D gene: NA; V gene: TRBV3-1/TRBV3-2; CDR3 DNA: TGTGCCAGCAGCCAGAAAGGGAGTACTGAAGCTTTCTTT; CDR3 protein: CASSQKGSTEAFF
J gene: TRBJ2-7; clone size: NA; D gene: TRBD2; V gene: TRBV7-3; CDR3 DNA: TGTGCCAGCAGCCCTCCGGGAGGTCCCAAGCAGTACTTC; CDR3 protein: CASSPPGGPKQYF
J gene: TRBJ1-2; clone size: NA; D gene: NA; V gene: TRBV6-5; CDR3 DNA: TGTGCCAGCAGTTACTCGAGGCAGGGTTATGGCTACACCTTC; CDR3 protein: CASSYSRQGYGYTF
J gene: TRBJ2-3; clone size: NA; D gene: NA; V gene: TRBV7-7; CDR3 DNA: TGTGCCAGCAGCTCAGGAACAGGGTATAACACAGATACGCAGTATTTT; CDR3 protein: CASSSGTGYNTDTQYF
J gene: TRBJ1-2; clone size: NA; D gene: TRBD1; V gene: TRBV6-6; CDR3 DNA: TGTGCCAGCAGCTTCGACAGGGGAGCATATGGCTACACCTTC; CDR3 protein: CASSFDRGAYGYTF
J gene: TRBJ2-5; clone size: NA; D gene: TRBD2; V gene: TRBV15; CDR3 DNA: TGTGCCACCAGCCCGGGAACTAGCGGGGGCCTAGAGACCCAGTACTTC; CDR3 protein: CATSPGTSGGLETQYF